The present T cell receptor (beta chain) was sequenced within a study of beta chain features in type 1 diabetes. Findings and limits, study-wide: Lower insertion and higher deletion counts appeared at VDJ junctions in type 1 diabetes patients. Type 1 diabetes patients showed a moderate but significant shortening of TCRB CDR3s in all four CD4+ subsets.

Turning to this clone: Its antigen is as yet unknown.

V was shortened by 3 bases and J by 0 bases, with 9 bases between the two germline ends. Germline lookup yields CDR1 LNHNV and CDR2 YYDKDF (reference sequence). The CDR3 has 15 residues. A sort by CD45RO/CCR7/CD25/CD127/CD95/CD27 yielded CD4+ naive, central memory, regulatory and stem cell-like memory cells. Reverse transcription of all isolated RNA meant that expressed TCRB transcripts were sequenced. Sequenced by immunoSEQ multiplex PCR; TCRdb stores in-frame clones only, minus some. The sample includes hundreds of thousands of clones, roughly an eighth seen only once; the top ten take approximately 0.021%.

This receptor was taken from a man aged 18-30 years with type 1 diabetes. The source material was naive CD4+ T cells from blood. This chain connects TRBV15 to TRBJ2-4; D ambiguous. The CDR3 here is CATSRDHLAKNIQYF. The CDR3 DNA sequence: TGTGCCACCAGCAGGGACCACTTAGCCAAAAACATTCAGTACTTC.